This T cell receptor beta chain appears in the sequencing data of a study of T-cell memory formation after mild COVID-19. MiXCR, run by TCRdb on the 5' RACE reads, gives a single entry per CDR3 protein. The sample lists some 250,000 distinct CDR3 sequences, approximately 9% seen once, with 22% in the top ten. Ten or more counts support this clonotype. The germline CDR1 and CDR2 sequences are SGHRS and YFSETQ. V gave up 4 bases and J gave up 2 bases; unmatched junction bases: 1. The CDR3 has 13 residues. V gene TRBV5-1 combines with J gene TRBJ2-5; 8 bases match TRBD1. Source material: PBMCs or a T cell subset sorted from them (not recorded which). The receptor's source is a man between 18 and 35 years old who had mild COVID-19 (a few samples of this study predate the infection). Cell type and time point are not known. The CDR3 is CASSRQGQETQYF. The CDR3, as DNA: TGCGCCAGCAGCCGACAGGGGCAAGAGACCCAGTACTTC.